This T cell receptor (beta chain) originates from a study of response to subunit inactivated influenza vaccine. Study results and caveats: That few new T cells are recruited by each seasonal influenza vaccination was the authors' suggestion.

A single record per CDR3 protein comes from TCRdb applying MiXCR to the RT-PCR reads. The sample lists over 150,000 distinct CDR3 sequences, about a tenth seen once, with 12% in the top ten. V lost 5 bases to trimming and J lost 2 bases; unmatched junction nucleotides: 11. Germline V gene data show CDR1 as SNHLY and CDR2 as FYNNEI. The CDR3 totals 17 residues. This clonotype was seen ten or more times. The antigen is undetermined. The clonotype comes from a man aged 50 or older who received an inactivated influenza vaccine. V is TRBV2 and J is TRBJ2-2; TRBD2 agrees at 7 bases. The source was non-naive T cells sorted from PBMCs, collected about 40 days after vaccination. The CDR3 here is CASSPPGGPFNTGELFF. Written as DNA, the CDR3 is TGTGCCAGCAGTCCTCCGGGGGGACCATTTAACACCGGGGAGCTGTTTTTT. The complete variable domain, with remaining parts taken from reference TRBV2 and TRBJ2-2, reads EPEVTQTPSHQVTQMGQEVILRCVPISNHLYFYWYRQILGQKVEFLVSFYNNEISEKSEIFDDQFSVERPDGSNFTLKIRSTKLEDSAMYFCASSPPGGPFNTGELFFGEGSRLTVL.